Listed here are 15 T cell receptor beta chains from one sample, sequenced in a study of T-cell memory formation after mild COVID-19. Via MiXCR, TCRdb re-called the 5' RACE reads, giving one row per CDR3 protein. The sample lists 92,000 or so distinct CDR3 sequences; around 16% were seen once. The material sequenced was PBMCs or a T cell subset sorted from them (not recorded which). These receptors were collected from a man between 18 and 35 years old who had mild COVID-19 (a few samples of this study predate the infection). Cell type and time point are not known.

J is TRBJ2-5 and V is TRBV12-3 or TRBV12-4; D is ambiguous. CDR3 length equals 12 residues. V gave up 7 bases and J gave up 1 base, with 7 bases separating them. In DNA, the CDR3 is TGTGCCAGCAATGCTGTCCAAGAGACCCAGTACTTC. It is translated as CASNAVQETQYF.

This clonotype showed up just a few times. The rearrangement links TRBV6-5 to TRBJ2-1, with 9 bases matching TRBD2. Germline V lookup: CDR1 MNHEY, CDR2 SVGAGI. The length of the CDR3 is 15 residues. After removal of 6 bases from V and 2 bases from J, the junction contained 5 bases not matched to a gene. CDR3 amino acids: CASSISGGTYNEQFF. The CDR3 coding sequence is TGTGCCAGCAGCATTAGCGGGGGAACCTACAATGAGCAGTTCTTC.

This chain joins TRBV19 and TRBJ2-7; D perhaps matches TRBD2 (6 bases). With 1 base removed from V and 6 bases from J, the gap between germline ends came to 10 bases. Germline values: CDR1 LNHDA, CDR2 SQIVND (reference sequence). This CDR3 is 13 amino acids long. DNA for the CDR3: TGTGCCAGTAGTATAGGCGAGGGAGGCGAGCAGTACGTC. This gives the protein CASSIGEGGEQYV.

There are a few counts of this clonotype. The chain links TRBV7-9 to TRBJ1-2; TRBD1 matches at 8 bases. Unmatched junction bases numbered 3, after V lost 5 bases and J lost 4 bases. Germline CDR1 and CDR2: SEHNR and FQNEAQ (reference sequence). The CDR3 runs 13 residues. The CDR3 sequence is CASSQTGGYGYTF. The CDR3 DNA follows: TGTGCCAGCAGCCAAACAGGGGGCTATGGCTACACCTTC. Full variable domain (missing parts from reference TRBV7-9 and TRBJ1-2): DTGVSQNPRHKITKRGQNVTFRCDPISEHNRLYWYRQTLGQGPEFLTYFQNEAQLEKSRLLSDRFSAERPKGSFSTLEIQRTEQGDSAMYLCASSQTGGYGYTFGSGTRLTVV.

The V gene is TRBV3-1, the J gene TRBJ1-1; 9 bases map to TRBD1. With V trimmed by 1 base and J by 10 bases, 10 bases remained unmatched. In germline, CDR1 is LGHDT, CDR2 YNNKEL (reference sequence). CDR3 length: 15 amino acids. The CDR3 protein is CASSQGIWTGVGAFF. CDR3 in DNA: TGTGCCAGCAGCCAAGGAATATGGACAGGGGTTGGAGCTTTCTTT.

This clonotype has at least ten counts. The V gene is TRBV20-1, the J gene TRBJ2-1; perhaps TRBD2 as D (5 bases). The germline V gene encodes CDR1 DFQATT and CDR2 SNEGSKA (reference sequence). Trimming removed 4 bases from V and 0 bases from J, with 10 bases in between. The CDR3 covers 14 residues. Here the CDR3 reads CSAIGESSYNEQFF. The CDR3 region has the DNA TGCAGTGCTATCGGGGAGAGCTCCTACAATGAGCAGTTCTTC.

In this sample, this clonotype turned up many times. V is TRBV12-3 or TRBV12-4 and J is TRBJ2-5; D is uncertain. The CDR3 is made up of 13 amino acids. The V end lost 6 bases, the J end lost 5 bases, and 13 bases lay between the germline ends. CDR3 residues: CASSWDLGETQYF. The CDR3 DNA reads as TGTGCCAGCAGCTGGGATCTCGGGGAGACCCAGTACTTC.

The rearrangement joins TRBV6-5 to TRBJ1-1, with 8 bases matching TRBD1. CDR1 is MNHEY, CDR2 SVGAGI, per germline. The CDR3 contains 16 residues. The ends lost 2 bases at V and 6 bases at J; junction bases unmatched: 11. DNA of the CDR3: TGTGCCAGCAGTTACCCACAGGGGGGTACTGGGGCTGAAGCTTTCTTT. Encoded protein: CASSYPQGGTGAEAFF.

This clonotype has more than one count but fewer than ten. The chain couples TRBV4-3 to TRBJ2-5; 8 bases map to TRBD2. In germline, CDR1 is LGHNA, CDR2 YSLEER. Trimming took 0 bases from V and 5 from J; bases not matched to a gene: 5. The CDR3 loop spans 15 amino acids. The CDR3 coding sequence is TGCGCCAGCAGCCAAGAAGCGGGGGTTGGGGAGACCCAGTACTTC. Amino acid sequence: CASSQEAGVGETQYF.

The rearrangement links TRBV12-3 or TRBV12-4 to TRBJ2-7, with a possible D match to TRBD2 (7 bases). The ends were cut back, 1 base at V and 2 bases at J, with 9 bases in the middle. The CDR3 is made up of 14 amino acids. The CDR3 sequence is CASSLGGGPYEQYF. The CDR3 DNA sequence: TGTGCCAGCAGTTTAGGCGGGGGCCCCTACGAGCAGTACTTC.

V and J are TRBV11-3 and TRBJ2-7, with 7 bases lining up with TRBD2. This CDR3 comprises 15 residues. CDR1 and CDR2 (germline): SGHNT, YENEEA. V was clipped by 7 bases and J by 2 bases; unmatched bases: 11. The CDR3, as DNA: TGTGCCAGCAAGCTCGGGAGGCCGACTCCCTACGAGCAGTACGTC. This encodes CASKLGRPTPYEQYV.

The chain links TRBV5-1 to TRBJ2-1, with D perhaps matching TRBD1 (7 bases). Germline CDR1 and CDR2: SGHRS and YFSETQ. The CDR3 is made up of 16 amino acids. The V gene lost 6 bases and the J gene lost 1 base, with 17 bases spanning the gap. The CDR3 coding sequence is TGCGCCAGCACCCTGGGGGCAGGGGGGTCCTACAATGAGCAGTTCTTC. Encoded protein: CASTLGAGGSYNEQFF.

The CDR3 loop reads CASSFGMQETQYF. CDR3 nucleotides: TGTGCCAGCAGTTTTGGTATGCAAGAGACCCAGTACTTC. The V and J genes are TRBV27 and TRBJ2-5; the D is unclear. Germline CDR1 and CDR2: MNHEY and SMNVEV (reference sequence). This CDR3 is built from 13 residues. Trimming took 3 bases from V and 2 from J, leaving 7 bases between them.

V usage is TRBV11-2 and J usage is TRBJ1-4; D is uncertain. The V and J ends lost 5 bases and 0 bases respectively, with 13 bases between them. Germline CDR1 reads SGHAT; CDR2 reads FQNNGV. CDR3 length: 16 residues. CDR3 sequence: CASSPRHLATNEKLFF. Here the CDR3 DNA reads TGTGCCAGCAGCCCCAGACACTTAGCAACTAATGAAAAACTGTTTTTT.

This clonotype has only a few counts. The gene calls are TRBV4-3 and TRBJ2-1; maybe TRBD2 (6 bases). V lost 0 bases to trimming and J lost 4 bases, with 13 bases between them. Germline CDR1 is LGHNA and CDR2 is YSLEER. This CDR3 is built from 16 residues. Here the CDR3 reads CASSQDGGELYNEQFF. CDR3 nucleotide sequence: TGCGCCAGCAGCCAAGACGGCGGGGAACTTTACAATGAGCAGTTCTTC.